This TCR beta chain was sequenced for a study of cytomegalovirus exposure and HLA in healthy donors. Study findings and constraints: Some public TCRs appeared in many individuals, while most sequences were rare. HLA restriction was apparent for most CMV-associated TCR beta chains in a later analysis. In a later analysis, a genetic analysis reported fewer productive-TCR N-insertions in an Asian-associated ancestry cluster than the cohort average.

Trimming stripped 1 base from V and 4 bases from J, with 14 bases between. The CDR3 is made up of 16 amino acids. CDR1 is SGHTA, CDR2 FQGNSA, per germline. Vbeta (60) and Jbeta (13) primers were used in the PCR. Some clones are missing from TCRdb's copy, which holds only in-frame ones; the method was immunoSEQ multiplex PCR. The repertoire consists of under 200,000 clones, with approximately 80% occurring once and the leading ten covering roughly 2.1%. This clone was counted once. Its target is unknown. Sequencing was done on a sample of PBMCs. The genes are TRBV7-2 and TRBJ1-5; D gene uncertain. This clonotype was sampled from a man aged 45-60 years in good health and CMV-seropositive. DNA for the CDR3: TGTGCCAGCAGCTTAGTCGGGTTTGGCAATAATCAGCCCCAGCATTTT. It translates to CASSLVGFGNNQPQHF.